This TCR beta chain was captured in a study of CD8 T cells in Susac syndrome. CD8+ and CD4+ T cells were negatively isolated; TEMRA cells were FACS-enriched. It was with random hexamers that 0.5 to 1 ug RNA was reverse transcribed. By means of immunoSEQ multiplex PCR, TCR beta CDR3 spanning 54 Vbeta and 13 Jbeta underwent amplification. TCRdb ran MiXCR on the immunoSEQ multiplex PCR reads and lists one entry per CDR3 protein. In the table there are 150,000 to 200,000 distinct CDR3 sequences, approximately 93% of which are singletons. Germline CDR1 GTSNPN, CDR2 SVGIG (reference sequence). Deletions cut 7 bases from V and 8 bases from J, with 11 bases between. The CDR3 spans 10 residues.

The source of this sequence is a human donor with multiple sclerosis. The sequenced material came from CD4+ T cells from PBMCs. This sequence joins TRBV30 and TRBJ1-2, with no clear D. Written as DNA, the CDR3 is TGTGCCTTGTACAGAGGCGGCTACACCTTC. This sequence encodes CALYRGGYTF.